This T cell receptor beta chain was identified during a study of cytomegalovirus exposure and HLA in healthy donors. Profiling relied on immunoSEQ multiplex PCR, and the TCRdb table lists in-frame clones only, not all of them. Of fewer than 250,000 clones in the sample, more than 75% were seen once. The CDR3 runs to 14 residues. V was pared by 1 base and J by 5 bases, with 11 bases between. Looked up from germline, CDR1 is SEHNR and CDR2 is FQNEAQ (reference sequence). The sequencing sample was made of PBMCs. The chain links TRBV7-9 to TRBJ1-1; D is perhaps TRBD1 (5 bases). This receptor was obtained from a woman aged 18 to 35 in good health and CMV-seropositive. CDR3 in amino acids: CASSLEGAYTEAFF. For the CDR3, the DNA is TGTGCCAGCAGCTTAGAAGGGGCGTATACTGAAGCTTTCTTT.